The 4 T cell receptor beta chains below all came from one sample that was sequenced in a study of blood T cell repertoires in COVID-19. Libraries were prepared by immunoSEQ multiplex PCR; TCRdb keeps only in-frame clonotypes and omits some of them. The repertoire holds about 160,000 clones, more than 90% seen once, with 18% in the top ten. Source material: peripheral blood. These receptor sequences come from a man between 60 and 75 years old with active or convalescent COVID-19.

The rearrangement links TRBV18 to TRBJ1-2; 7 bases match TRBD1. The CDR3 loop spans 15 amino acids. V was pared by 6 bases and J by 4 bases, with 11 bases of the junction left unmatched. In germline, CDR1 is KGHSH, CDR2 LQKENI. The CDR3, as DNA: TGTGCCAGCTCTGTTCGGGACAGCGCGGCCTATGGCTACACCTTC. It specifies CASSVRDSAAYGYTF.

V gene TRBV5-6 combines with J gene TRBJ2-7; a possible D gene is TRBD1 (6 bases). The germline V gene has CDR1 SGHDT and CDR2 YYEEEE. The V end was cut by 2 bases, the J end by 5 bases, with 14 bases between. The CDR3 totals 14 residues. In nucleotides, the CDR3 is TGTGCCAGCAGCTTTCAACAGGGTTTCAACGAGCAGTACTTC. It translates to CASSFQQGFNEQYF.

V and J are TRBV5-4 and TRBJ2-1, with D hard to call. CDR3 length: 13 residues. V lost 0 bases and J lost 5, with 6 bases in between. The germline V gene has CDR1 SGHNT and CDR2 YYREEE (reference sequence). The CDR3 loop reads CASSLGSNNEQFF. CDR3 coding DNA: TGTGCCAGCAGCTTGGGTTCAAACAATGAGCAGTTCTTC.

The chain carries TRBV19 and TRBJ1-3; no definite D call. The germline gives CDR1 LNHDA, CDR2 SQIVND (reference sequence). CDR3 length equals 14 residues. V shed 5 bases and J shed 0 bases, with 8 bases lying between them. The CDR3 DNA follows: TGTGCCAGTAGTGTACAGAGCTCTGGAAACACCATATATTTT. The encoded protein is CASSVQSSGNTIYF.